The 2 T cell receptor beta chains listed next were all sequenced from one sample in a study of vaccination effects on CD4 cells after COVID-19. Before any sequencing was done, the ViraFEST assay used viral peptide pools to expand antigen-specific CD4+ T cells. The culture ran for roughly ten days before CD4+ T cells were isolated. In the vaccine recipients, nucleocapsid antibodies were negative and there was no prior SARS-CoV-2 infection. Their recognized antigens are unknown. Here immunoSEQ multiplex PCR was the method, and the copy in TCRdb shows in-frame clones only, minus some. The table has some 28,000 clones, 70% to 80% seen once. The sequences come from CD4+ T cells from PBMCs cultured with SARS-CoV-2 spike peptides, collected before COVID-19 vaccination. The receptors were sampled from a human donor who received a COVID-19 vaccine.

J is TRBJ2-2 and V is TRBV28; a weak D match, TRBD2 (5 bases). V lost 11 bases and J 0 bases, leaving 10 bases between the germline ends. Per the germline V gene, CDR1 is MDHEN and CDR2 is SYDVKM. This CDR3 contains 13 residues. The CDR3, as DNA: TGTGCCGTCGGGGAACCGAACACCGGGGAGCTGTTTTTT. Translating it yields CAVGEPNTGELFF.

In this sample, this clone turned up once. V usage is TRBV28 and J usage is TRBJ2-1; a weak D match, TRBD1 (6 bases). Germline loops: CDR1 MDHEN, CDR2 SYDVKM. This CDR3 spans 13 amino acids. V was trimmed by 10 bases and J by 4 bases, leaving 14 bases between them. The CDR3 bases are TGTGCCACCTGGACAGTGTTGTACAATGAGCAGTTCTTC. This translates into CATWTVLYNEQFF. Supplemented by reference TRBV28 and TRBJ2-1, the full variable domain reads DVKVTQSSRYLVKRTGEKVFLECVQDMDHENMFWYRQDPGLGLRLIYFSYDVKMKEKGDIPEGYSVSREKKERFSLILESASTNQTSMYLCATWTVLYNEQFFGPGTRLTVL.